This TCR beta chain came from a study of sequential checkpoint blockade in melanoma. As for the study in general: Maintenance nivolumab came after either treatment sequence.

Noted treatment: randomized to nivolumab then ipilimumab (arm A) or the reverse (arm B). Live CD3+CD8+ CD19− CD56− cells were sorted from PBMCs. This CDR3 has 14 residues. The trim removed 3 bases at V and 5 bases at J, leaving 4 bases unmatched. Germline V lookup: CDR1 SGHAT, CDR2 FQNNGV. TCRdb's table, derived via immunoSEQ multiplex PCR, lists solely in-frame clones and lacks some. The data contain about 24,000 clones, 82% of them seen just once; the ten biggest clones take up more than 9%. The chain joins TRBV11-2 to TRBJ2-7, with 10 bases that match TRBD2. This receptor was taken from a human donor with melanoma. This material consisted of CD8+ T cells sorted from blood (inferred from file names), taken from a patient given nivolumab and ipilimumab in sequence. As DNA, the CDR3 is TGTGCCAGCAGCTTTAGCGGGAGGAACCACGAGCAGTACTTC. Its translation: CASSFSGRNHEQYF.